This T cell receptor (beta chain) derives from a study of OX40 agonist ivuxolimab in advanced cancers. Points from the study as a whole: Mean expanded clone counts were higher in CD8+ than CD4+ T cells.

Clones were read by immunoSEQ multiplex PCR, and TCRdb kept only the in-frame ones, dropping some. Of about 78,000 clones in the sample, about 90% were seen once. Trimming took off 0 bases at V and 7 bases at J, with 0 bases between the two ends. The CDR3 is made up of 10 amino acids. Germline loops: CDR1 SGHVS, CDR2 FQNEAQ. With regard to this clone: As yet, its antigen is unknown.

The rearrangement links TRBV7-8 to TRBJ1-1; D unclear. The clonotype originates from an adult with an advanced solid tumor such as melanoma, head and neck, liver or kidney cancer. The sequencing here drew on CD4+ or CD8+ T cells sorted from blood, taken in a trial of the OX40 agonist ivuxolimab. For the CDR3, the DNA is TGTGCCAGCAGCTTAGCTGAAGCTTTCTTT. This codes for CASSLAEAFF.